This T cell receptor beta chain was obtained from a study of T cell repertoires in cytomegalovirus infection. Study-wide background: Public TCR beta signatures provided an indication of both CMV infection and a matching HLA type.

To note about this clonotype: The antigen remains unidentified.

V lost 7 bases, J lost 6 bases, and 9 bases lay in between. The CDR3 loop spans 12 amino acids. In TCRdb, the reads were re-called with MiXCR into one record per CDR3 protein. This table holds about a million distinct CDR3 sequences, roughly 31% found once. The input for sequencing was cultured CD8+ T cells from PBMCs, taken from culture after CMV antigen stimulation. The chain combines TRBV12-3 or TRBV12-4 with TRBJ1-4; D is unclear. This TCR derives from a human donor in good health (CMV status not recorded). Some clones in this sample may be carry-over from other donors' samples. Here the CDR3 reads CASKQSHEKLFF. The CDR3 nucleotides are TGTGCCAGCAAGCAGTCTCATGAAAAACTGTTTTTT.